What follows describes a single T cell receptor (beta chain). Its target is not known. Trimming took 3 bases from V and 7 from J; bases not matched to a gene: 4. Germline values: CDR1 SGDLS, CDR2 YYNGEE. This CDR3 contains 12 residues. In the PCR, 60 Vbeta and 13 Jbeta primers were used. The method was immunoSEQ multiplex PCR; TCRdb's version includes in-frame clones alone and lacks a portion of them. Seen here are around 200,000 clones, around 77% observed once, and the top ten hold 1.6%. This sample is drawn from a study of cytomegalovirus exposure and HLA in healthy donors. At the level of the study: A prior study identified just under 120 million unique TCR beta sequences from roughly 180 million T cells.

Overall study findings and caveats: In a later analysis, productive TCRs from donors in an Asian-associated ancestry cluster reportedly carried fewer N-insertions than the cohort mean.

The chain recombines TRBV9 with TRBJ2-7, with TRBD1 matching 7 bases. Sequenced: PBMCs. The sequence was obtained from a woman between 18 and 30 years old in good health and CMV-seronegative. The CDR3 DNA reads TGTGCCAGCAGCGATACAGGGGATGAGCAGTACTTC. Protein product: CASSDTGDEQYF.